These 7 T cell receptor beta chains were all obtained from the same sample, sequenced in a study of blood T cell repertoires in COVID-19. Sequencing used immunoSEQ multiplex PCR; TCRdb keeps in-frame clones, though not all of them. The data contain approximately 500,000 clones, 80% to 90% of them singletons. Material: peripheral blood. These TCRs come from a human donor in a cohort sampled during active COVID-19.

This chain uses TRBV9 with TRBJ2-1; 11 nucleotides line up with TRBD2. With 4 bases clipped from V and 3 bases from J, the junction kept 9 bases outside the gene matches. The V gene's germline CDR1 is SGDLS and CDR2 YYNGEE. The CDR3 totals 17 residues. The CDR3 DNA reads as TGTGCCAGCAGCCGAGGACTAGCGGGTTGGGGCTACAATGAGCAGTTCTTC. It codes for CASSRGLAGWGYNEQFF.

The genes are TRBV19 and TRBJ1-5; 9 bases map to TRBD1. The CDR3 has 17 amino acids. Germline values: CDR1 LNHDA, CDR2 SQIVND (reference sequence). J was trimmed by 2 bases and V by 5 bases; bases with no gene match: 10. This CDR3 reads CASSGGGQGTRNQPQHF. Here the CDR3 DNA reads TGTGCCAGTAGTGGGGGAGGACAGGGGACGCGCAATCAGCCCCAGCATTTT.

This clone was counted between two and nine times. V gene TRBV19 combines with J gene TRBJ1-5; D not resolved. This CDR3 spans 14 amino acids. The V end lost 0 bases, the J end lost 6 bases, and 9 bases lay between the germline ends. Germline V CDR1 and CDR2: LNHDA, SQIVND (reference sequence). The CDR3, as DNA: TGTGCCAGTAGTATAGACGGAGGGCCTCAGCCCCAGCATTTT. It codes for CASSIDGGPQPQHF.

The chain links TRBV28 to TRBJ2-1; the D gene is possibly TRBD2 (5 bases). The CDR3 runs to 14 residues. With 3 bases removed from V and 6 bases from J, the gap between germline ends came to 12 bases. The germline V gene encodes CDR1 MDHEN and CDR2 SYDVKM. CDR3 sequence reads: CASSFGGGGNEQFF. In DNA form, the CDR3 reads TGTGCCAGCAGTTTCGGCGGCGGAGGCAATGAGCAGTTCTTC.

A few counts support this clone. This chain connects TRBV6-6 to TRBJ1-5; 10 bases match TRBD1. J was trimmed by 3 bases and V by 5 bases; bases with no gene match: 10. The CDR3 covers 17 residues. Germline V gives CDR1 MNHNY, CDR2 SVGAGI (reference sequence). CDR3 nucleotides: TGTGCCAGCAGTCCACGCACGACAGGGGGCCTCAATCAGCCCCAGCATTTT. Translated: CASSPRTTGGLNQPQHF.

In its sample, this clone was seen a few times. The chain carries TRBV10-3 and TRBJ1-2, with 11 bases identical to TRBD1. The germline CDR1 and CDR2 sequences are ENHRY and SYGVKD. The J segment lost 4 bases and the V segment lost 7 bases, leaving 11 bases of the junction unmatched. CDR3 size: 16 residues. The chain's CDR3 is CAITSTGTGGGYGYTF. Here the CDR3 DNA reads TGTGCCATCACTTCAACCGGGACAGGGGGGGGCTATGGCTACACCTTC.

The rearrangement joins TRBV19 to TRBJ2-3, with TRBD2 as a possible D gene (6 bases). The germline V and J ends were trimmed by 2 bases and 6 bases, with 12 bases remaining between them. Germline-derived CDR1 and CDR2 are LNHDA and SQIVND (reference sequence). The CDR3 consists of 14 residues. The CDR3 region has the DNA TGTGCCAGTAGTATACCCGGGAGCGGCGATACGCAGTATTTT. Translating gives CASSIPGSGDTQYF.